The sequence of this T cell receptor (beta chain) was determined in a study of regulatory T cells in long-lasting Graves disease. Time point defined: newly diagnosed GD, antithyroid drugs for less than 3 months. Preparation of the TCR library used RNA extracted from PBMCs. Nine milliliters of peripheral blood went into EDTA tubes. Building of the TCR beta libraries involved iRepertoire HTBI primers and Arm-PCR of CDR3 regions. TCRdb recomputed calls from the multiplex PCR reads with MiXCR, one row per CDR3 protein. The data show about 520,000 distinct CDR3 sequences, 12% seen once. The germline V and J ends were trimmed by 3 bases and 4 bases, with 12 bases remaining between them. CDR3 length equals 14 residues. Germline V gene lookup returns CDR1 DFQATT and CDR2 SNEGSKA (reference sequence). Separately, the same data were catalogued under a study of T cells in Graves' hyperthyroidism and ophthalmopathy.

This TCR came from a woman between 25 and 40 years old with Graves disease. This material consisted of peripheral blood mononuclear cells (PBMCs), taken at new diagnosis, from a patient treated with antithyroid drugs. The rearrangement uses TRBV20-1 and TRBJ2-2; D unclear. CDR3 nucleotide sequence: TGCAGTGCTAGTGGTGGCAGATCCACCGGGGAGCTGTTTTTT. This codes for CSASGGRSTGELFF.